This T cell receptor beta chain derives from a study of beta chain features in type 1 diabetes. cDNA synthesis used the whole RNA isolate, giving expressed TCRB sequences. The repertoire was sequenced with immunoSEQ multiplex PCR; TCRdb's copy has only in-frame clones and lacks some. The table has about 130,000 clones, about 10% seen once. This clone showed up just once. The clonotype comes from a man aged 18-30 years in good health. Source material: central memory CD4+ T cells from blood.

The CDR3 region has the DNA TGTGCCGGCGGGTCTACCGTTCAGAAACTGTTTTTT. This gives the protein CAGGSTVQKLFF. The chain combines TRBV9 with TRBJ1-4; D is uncertain. Germline assignment: CDR1 SGDLS and CDR2 YYNGEE. Trimming pared 10 bases from V and 11 bases from J, leaving 18 bases between. The CDR3 has 12 amino acids.